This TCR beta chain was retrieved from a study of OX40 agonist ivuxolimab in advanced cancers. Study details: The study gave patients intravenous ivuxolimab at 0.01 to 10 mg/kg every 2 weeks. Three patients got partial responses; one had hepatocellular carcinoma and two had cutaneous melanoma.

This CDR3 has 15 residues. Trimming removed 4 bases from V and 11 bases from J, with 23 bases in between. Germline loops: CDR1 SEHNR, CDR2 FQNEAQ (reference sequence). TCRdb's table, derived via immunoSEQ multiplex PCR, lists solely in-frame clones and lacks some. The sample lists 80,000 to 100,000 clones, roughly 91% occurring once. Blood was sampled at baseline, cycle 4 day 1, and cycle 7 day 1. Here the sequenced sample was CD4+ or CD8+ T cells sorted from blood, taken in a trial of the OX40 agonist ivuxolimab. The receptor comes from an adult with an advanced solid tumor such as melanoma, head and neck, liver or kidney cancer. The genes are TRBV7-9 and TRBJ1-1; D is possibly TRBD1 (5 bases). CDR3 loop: CASSSTDGGETKAFF. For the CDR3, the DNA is TGTGCCAGCAGCTCCACGGACGGGGGGGAGACGAAGGCTTTCTTT. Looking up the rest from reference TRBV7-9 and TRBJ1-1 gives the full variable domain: DTGVSQNPRHKITKRGQNVTFRCDPISEHNRLYWYRQTLGQGPEFLTYFQNEAQLEKSRLLSDRFSAERPKGSFSTLEIQRTEQGDSAMYLCASSSTDGGETKAFFGQGTRLTVV.